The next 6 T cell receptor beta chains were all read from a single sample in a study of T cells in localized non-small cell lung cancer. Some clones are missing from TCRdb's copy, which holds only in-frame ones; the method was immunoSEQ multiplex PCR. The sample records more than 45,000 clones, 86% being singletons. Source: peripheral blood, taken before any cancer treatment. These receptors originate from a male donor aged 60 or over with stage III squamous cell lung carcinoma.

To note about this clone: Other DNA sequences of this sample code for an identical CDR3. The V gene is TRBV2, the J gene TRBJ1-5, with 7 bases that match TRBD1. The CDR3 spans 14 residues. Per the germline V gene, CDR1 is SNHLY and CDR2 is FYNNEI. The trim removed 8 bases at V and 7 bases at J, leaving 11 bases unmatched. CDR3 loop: CASRGTGVYQPQHF. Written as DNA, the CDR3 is TGTGCCAGCCGAGGTACAGGGGTATACCAGCCCCAGCATTTT.

CDR3 nucleotide sequence: TGTGCCAGCAGCGTAGGGAACACGGGCGCTGGAAACACCATATATTTT. Protein product: CASSVGNTGAGNTIYF. V is TRBV9 and J is TRBJ1-3; D unclear. CDR3 length: 16 residues. Trimming cost V 0 bases and J 2 bases, with 12 bases left between them. Germline V lookup: CDR1 SGDLS, CDR2 YYNGEE.

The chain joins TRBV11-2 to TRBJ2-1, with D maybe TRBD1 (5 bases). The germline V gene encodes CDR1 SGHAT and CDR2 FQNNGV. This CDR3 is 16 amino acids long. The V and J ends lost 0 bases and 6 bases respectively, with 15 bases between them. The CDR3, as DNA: TGTGCCAGCAGCTTAGATCCGGTTGGACAAACCAATGAGCAGTTCTTC. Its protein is CASSLDPVGQTNEQFF.

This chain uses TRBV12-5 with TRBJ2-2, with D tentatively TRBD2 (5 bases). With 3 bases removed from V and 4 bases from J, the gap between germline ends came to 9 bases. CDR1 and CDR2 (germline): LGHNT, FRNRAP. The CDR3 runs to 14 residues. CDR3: CASGLLEFTGELFF. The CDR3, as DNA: TGTGCTAGTGGTTTACTAGAATTCACCGGGGAGCTGTTTTTT.

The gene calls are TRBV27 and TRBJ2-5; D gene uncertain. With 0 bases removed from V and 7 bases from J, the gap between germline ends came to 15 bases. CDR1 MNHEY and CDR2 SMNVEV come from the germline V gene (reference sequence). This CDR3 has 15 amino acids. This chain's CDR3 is CASSLSPEERGTQYF. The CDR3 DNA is TGTGCCAGCAGTTTATCCCCAGAGGAGCGTGGGACCCAGTACTTC.

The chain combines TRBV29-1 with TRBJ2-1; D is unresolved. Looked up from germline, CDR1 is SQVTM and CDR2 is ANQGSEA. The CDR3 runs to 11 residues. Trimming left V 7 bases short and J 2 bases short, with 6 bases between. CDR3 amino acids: CSAEAYNEQFF. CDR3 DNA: TGCAGCGCCGAGGCCTACAATGAGCAGTTCTTC.